This TCR beta chain was sequenced for a study of blood T cell repertoires in COVID-19. Study context: There were acute and convalescent COVID-19 samples, and they came from the United States, Italy and Spain. Nucleic acid was either cDNA or gDNA, and it came from T cells, B-cell-depleted T cells, or PBMCs.

With 0 bases removed from V and 3 bases from J, the gap between germline ends came to 6 bases. This CDR3 spans 12 amino acids. CDR1 GTSNPN and CDR2 SVGIG come from the germline V gene (reference sequence). Original methodology: Reference gene primer amplification in the assay estimated nucleated cell counts. Measured with immunoSEQ multiplex PCR; TCRdb has only the in-frame clones, and not every one. V, J and clone size are those of that table, while D and trimming were read from the DNA. The sample consists of 100,000 to 150,000 clones, roughly 90% of them appearing once. The sequenced sample consisted of peripheral blood. V and J are TRBV30 and TRBJ2-7, with unresolved D. The clonotype originates from a man between 50 and 59 years old with acute or convalescent COVID-19. The CDR3 DNA reads as TGTGCCTGGAGTGTCCCCTTCTACGAGCAGTACTTC. It codes for CAWSVPFYEQYF. The entire variable domain, with the rest obtained from reference TRBV30 and TRBJ2-7, is as follows: SQTIHQWPATLVQPVGSPLSLECTVEGTSNPNLYWYRQAAGRGLQLLFYSVGIGQISSEVPQNLSASRPQDRQFILSSKKLLLSDSGFYLCAWSVPFYEQYFGPGTRLTVT.